This T cell receptor beta chain comes out of a study of T cells in Graves' hyperthyroidism and ophthalmopathy. Amplification targeted TCR beta CDR3 regions from RNA transcripts. A set of HTBI primers served as the primers for a first-round RT-PCR of the TCR CDR3. MiXCR, run by TCRdb on the multiplex PCR reads, gives a single entry per CDR3 protein. The sample holds about 380,000 distinct CDR3 sequences, about a fifth seen once. This clonotype was counted a few times. This CDR3 region has 16 residues. The trim removed 6 bases at V and 7 bases at J, leaving 15 bases unmatched. Germline CDR1 LNHDA, CDR2 SQIVND (reference sequence).

The V gene is TRBV19, the J gene TRBJ1-2; TRBD1 agrees at 9 bases. The source is a man between 18 and 35 years old with Graves' ophthalmopathy. Sequencing input: blood. The CDR3: CASSLPGTGSSRGYTF. For the CDR3, the DNA is TGTGCCAGTAGCCTCCCCGGGACAGGGTCCTCGCGTGGCTACACCTTC.